The 4 T cell receptor beta chains given below trace back to one sample, sequenced in a study of T cell changes during pregnancy in multiple sclerosis. Sequencing used immunoSEQ multiplex PCR; TCRdb keeps in-frame clones, though not all of them. The table has 65,000 to 90,000 clones, 92% seen once; the top ten hold around 2%. The source was peripheral blood, collected in the second trimester of pregnancy. All receptors derive from a female donor with multiple sclerosis, enrolled in a pregnancy study.

This rearrangement joins TRBV5-6 to TRBJ2-7, with D possibly matching TRBD2 (6 bases). V dropped 4 bases and J dropped 3 bases, with 23 bases sitting between them. The germline V gene encodes CDR1 SGHDT and CDR2 YYEEEE. There are 17 residues in the CDR3. In DNA, the CDR3 is TGTGCCAGCAGCCAAACGGAGGGGACCGCTAAAATCTACGAGCAGTACTTC. It encodes CASSQTEGTAKIYEQYF.

The rearrangement uses TRBV7-8 and TRBJ1-5; possible D gene TRBD1, 6 bases. CDR3 length equals 14 residues. V was trimmed by 5 bases and J by 4 bases, leaving 12 bases between them. Per germline, CDR1 SGHVS and CDR2 FQNEAQ. The CDR3 spells CASSVQGGNQPQHF. CDR3 DNA: TGTGCCAGCAGCGTACAGGGAGGGAATCAGCCCCAGCATTTT.

DNA for the CDR3: TGTGCCAGCAGCTTACGGGCGCAGGGGCTCAATCAGCCCCAGCATTTT. Its protein product is CASSLRAQGLNQPQHF. This chain joins TRBV7-2 and TRBJ1-5; D is possibly TRBD1 (6 bases). The CDR3 is made up of 16 amino acids. V was shortened by 2 bases and J by 3 bases, with 14 bases between the two germline ends. Germline-derived CDR1 and CDR2 are SGHTA and FQGNSA.

This clone came up once. The J gene is TRBJ1-4, the V gene TRBV19; 7 bases agree with TRBD1. There are 16 residues in the CDR3. Germline V lookup: CDR1 LNHDA, CDR2 SQIVND (reference sequence). After removal of 1 base from V and 7 bases from J, the junction contained 9 bases not matched to a gene. CDR3 nucleotide sequence: TGTGCCAGTAGTATAGTCTCGGGAGGGGGCTTTGAAAAACTGTTTTTT. The encoded protein is CASSIVSGGGFEKLFF.